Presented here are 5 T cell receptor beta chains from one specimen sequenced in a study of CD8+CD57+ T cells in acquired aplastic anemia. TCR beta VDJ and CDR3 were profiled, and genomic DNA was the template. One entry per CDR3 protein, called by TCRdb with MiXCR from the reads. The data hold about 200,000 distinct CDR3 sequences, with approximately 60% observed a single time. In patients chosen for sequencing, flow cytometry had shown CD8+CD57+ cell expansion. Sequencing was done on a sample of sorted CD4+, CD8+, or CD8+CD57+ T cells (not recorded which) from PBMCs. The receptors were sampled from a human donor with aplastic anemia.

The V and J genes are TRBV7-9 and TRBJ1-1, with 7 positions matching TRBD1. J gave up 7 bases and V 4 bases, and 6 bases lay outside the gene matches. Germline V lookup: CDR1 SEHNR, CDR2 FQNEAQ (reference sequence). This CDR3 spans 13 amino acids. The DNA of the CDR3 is TGTGCCAGCAGCTCCCTCAGACAGGGTGAAGCTTTCTTT. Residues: CASSSLRQGEAFF.

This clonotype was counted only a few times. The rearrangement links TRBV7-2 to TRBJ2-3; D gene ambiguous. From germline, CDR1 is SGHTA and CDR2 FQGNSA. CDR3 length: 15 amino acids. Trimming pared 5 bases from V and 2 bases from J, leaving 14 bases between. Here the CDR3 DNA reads TGTGCCAGCAGCACAGAACAAGGGTACACAGATACGCAGTATTTT. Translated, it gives CASSTEQGYTDTQYF.

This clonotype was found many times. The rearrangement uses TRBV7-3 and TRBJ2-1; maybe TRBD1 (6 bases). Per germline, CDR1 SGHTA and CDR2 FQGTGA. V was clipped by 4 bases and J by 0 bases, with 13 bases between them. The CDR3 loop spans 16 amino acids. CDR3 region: CASSSTGTFSYNEQFF. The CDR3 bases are TGTGCCAGCAGCTCGACCGGGACATTCTCCTACAATGAGCAGTTCTTC.

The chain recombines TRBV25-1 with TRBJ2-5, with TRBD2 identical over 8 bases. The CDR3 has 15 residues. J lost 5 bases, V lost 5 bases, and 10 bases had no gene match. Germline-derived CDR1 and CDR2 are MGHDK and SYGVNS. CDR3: CASSLVGGRLETQYF. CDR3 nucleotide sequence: TGTGCCAGCAGTTTAGTGGGCGGGAGGTTGGAGACCCAGTACTTC.

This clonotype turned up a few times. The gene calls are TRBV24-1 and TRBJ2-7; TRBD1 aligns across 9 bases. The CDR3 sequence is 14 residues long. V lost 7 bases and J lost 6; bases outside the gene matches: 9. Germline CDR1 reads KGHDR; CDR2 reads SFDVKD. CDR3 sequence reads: CATSAGTGSGEQYF. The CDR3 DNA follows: TGTGCCACCAGCGCGGGGACAGGGTCGGGCGAGCAGTACTTC.